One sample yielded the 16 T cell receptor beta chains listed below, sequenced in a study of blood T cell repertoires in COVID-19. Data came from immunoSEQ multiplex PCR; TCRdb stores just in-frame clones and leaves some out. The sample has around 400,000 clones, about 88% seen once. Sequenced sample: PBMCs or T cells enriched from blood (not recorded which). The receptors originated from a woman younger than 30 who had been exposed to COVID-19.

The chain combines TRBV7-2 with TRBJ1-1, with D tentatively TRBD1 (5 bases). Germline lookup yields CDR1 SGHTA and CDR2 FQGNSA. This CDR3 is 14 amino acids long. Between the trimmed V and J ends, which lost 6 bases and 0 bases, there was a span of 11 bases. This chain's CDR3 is CASRSDMLNTEAFF. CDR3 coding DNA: TGTGCCAGCAGGTCGGACATGTTGAACACTGAAGCTTTCTTT.

The CDR3 nucleotides read TGCGCCAGCAGCCAAGAGCTGGGACAGTCCTACGAGCAGTACTTC. Its translation is CASSQELGQSYEQYF. The chain links TRBV4-3 to TRBJ2-7; 7 nucleotides line up with TRBD1. V was clipped by 0 bases and J by 1 base; unmatched bases: 3. Germline values: CDR1 LGHNA, CDR2 YSLEER. The CDR3 runs 15 residues.

CDR3 protein: CASSLDGQALRGAFF. DNA for the CDR3: TGCGCCAGCAGCTTGGATGGACAGGCGCTCAGAGGAGCTTTCTTT. This chain joins TRBV5-1 and TRBJ1-1, with 7 bases aligning to TRBD1. The ends lost 0 bases at V and 10 bases at J; junction bases unmatched: 12. The CDR3 length is 15 residues. The germline V gene has CDR1 SGHRS and CDR2 YFSETQ.

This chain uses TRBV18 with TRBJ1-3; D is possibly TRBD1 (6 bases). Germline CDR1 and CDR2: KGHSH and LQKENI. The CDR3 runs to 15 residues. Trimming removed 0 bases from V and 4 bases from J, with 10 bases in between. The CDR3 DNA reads TGTGCCAGCTCACCACCGGCAGGGGACGGAAACACCATATATTTT. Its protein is CASSPPAGDGNTIYF. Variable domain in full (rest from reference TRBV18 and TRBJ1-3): NAGVMQNPRHLVRRRGQEARLRCSPMKGHSHVYWYRQLPEEGLKFMVYLQKENIIDESGMPKERFSAEFPKEGPSILRIQQVVRGDSAAYFCASSPPAGDGNTIYFGEGSWLTVV.

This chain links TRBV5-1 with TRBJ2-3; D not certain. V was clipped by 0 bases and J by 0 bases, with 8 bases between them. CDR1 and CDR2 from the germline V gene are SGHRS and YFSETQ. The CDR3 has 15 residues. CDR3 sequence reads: CASSLAVTSTDTQYF. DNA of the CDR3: TGCGCCAGCAGCTTGGCCGTGACTAGCACAGATACGCAGTATTTT.

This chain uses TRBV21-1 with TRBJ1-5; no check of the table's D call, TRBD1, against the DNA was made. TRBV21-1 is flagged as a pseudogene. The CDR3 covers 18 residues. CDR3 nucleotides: TGTGCCAGCAGCAAAGGCTATAAACAGGGTTGGGGCAATCAGCCCCAGCATTTT. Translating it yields CASSKGYKQGWGNQPQHF.

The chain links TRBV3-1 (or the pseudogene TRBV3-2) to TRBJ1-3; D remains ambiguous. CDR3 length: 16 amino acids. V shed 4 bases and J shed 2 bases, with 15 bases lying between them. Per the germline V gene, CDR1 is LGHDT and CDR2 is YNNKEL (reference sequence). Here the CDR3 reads CASSLRRTGTGNTIYF. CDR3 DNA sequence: TGTGCCAGCAGCCTGAGGCGAACGGGTACTGGAAACACCATATATTTT.

DNA for the CDR3: TGTGCCAGCAGCCTGACAGGGGGAATCAATCAGCCCCAGCATTTT. It specifies CASSLTGGINQPQHF. J is TRBJ1-5 and V is TRBV6-5; 9 nucleotides line up with TRBD1. Per germline, CDR1 MNHEY and CDR2 SVGAGI. The length of the CDR3 is 15 residues. J lost 3 bases, V lost 6 bases, and 6 bases had no gene match.

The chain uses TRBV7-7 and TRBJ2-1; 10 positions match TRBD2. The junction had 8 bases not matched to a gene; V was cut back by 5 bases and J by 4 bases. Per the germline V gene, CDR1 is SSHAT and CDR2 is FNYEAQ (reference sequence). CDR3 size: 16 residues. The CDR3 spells CASSPTLAGGYNEQFF. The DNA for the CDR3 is TGTGCCAGCAGCCCTACTTTAGCGGGAGGTTACAATGAGCAGTTCTTC.

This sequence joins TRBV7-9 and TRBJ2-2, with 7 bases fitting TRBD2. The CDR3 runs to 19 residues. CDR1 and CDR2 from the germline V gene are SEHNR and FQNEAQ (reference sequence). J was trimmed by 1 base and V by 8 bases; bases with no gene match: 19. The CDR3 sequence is CASSLVEPSGEGNTGELFF. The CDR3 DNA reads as TGTGCCAGCTCGCTCGTGGAACCCAGCGGGGAGGGGAACACCGGGGAGCTGTTTTTT.

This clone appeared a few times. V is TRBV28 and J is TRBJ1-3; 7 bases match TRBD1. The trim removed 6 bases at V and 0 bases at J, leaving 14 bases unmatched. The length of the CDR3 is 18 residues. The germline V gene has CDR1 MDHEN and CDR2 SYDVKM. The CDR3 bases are TGTGCCAGCAGCCGGCGCAGTATAGGGGGCAGCTCTGGAAACACCATATATTTT. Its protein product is CASSRRSIGGSSGNTIYF.

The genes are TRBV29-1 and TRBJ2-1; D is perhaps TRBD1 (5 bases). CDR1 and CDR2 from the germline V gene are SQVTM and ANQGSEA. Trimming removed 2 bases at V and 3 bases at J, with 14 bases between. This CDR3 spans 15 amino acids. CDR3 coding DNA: TGCAGCGTTGAACCTCTATGGGGCGACTACAATGAGCAGTTCTTC. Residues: CSVEPLWGDYNEQFF.

The CDR3 loop is CASSLERGISYEQYF. The CDR3, as DNA: TGTGCCAGCAGCTTGGAGAGGGGGATATCCTACGAGCAGTACTTC. This rearrangement joins TRBV5-4 to TRBJ2-7, with D possibly matching TRBD1 (6 bases). CDR3 length: 15 residues. Trimming removed 0 bases at V and 1 base at J, with 11 bases between. CDR1 is SGHNT and CDR2 is YYREEE in the germline V gene (reference sequence).

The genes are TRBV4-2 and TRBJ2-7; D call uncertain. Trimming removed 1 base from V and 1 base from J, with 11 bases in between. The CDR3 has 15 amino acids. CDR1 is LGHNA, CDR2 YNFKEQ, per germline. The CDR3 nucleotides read TGTGCCAGCAGCCAAGGGGCGTTACCTTCCTACGAGCAGTACTTC. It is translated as CASSQGALPSYEQYF.

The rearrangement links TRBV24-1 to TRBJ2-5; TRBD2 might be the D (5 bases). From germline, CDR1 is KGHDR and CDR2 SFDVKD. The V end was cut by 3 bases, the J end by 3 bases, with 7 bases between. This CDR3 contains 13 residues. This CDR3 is CATSDRGEETQYF. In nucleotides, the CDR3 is TGTGCCACCAGTGATCGGGGAGAAGAGACCCAGTACTTC.

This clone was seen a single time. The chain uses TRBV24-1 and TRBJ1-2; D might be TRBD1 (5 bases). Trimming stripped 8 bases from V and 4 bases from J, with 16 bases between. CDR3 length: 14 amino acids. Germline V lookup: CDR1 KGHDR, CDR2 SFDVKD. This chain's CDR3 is CATTKVGTGYGYTF. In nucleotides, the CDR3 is TGTGCCACCACTAAAGTCGGGACTGGCTATGGCTACACCTTC.